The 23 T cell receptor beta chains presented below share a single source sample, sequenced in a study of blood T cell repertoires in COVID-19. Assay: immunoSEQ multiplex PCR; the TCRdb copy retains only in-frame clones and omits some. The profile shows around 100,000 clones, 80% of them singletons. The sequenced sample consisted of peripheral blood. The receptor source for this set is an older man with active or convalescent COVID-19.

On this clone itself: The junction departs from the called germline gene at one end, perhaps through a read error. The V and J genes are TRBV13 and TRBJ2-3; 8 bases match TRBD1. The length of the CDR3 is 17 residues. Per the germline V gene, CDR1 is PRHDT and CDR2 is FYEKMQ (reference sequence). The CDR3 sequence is CASSSMTGQGPTNTQYF. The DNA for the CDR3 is TGTGCCAGCAGCTCGATGACCGGACAGGGTCCCACAAATACGCAGTATTTT.

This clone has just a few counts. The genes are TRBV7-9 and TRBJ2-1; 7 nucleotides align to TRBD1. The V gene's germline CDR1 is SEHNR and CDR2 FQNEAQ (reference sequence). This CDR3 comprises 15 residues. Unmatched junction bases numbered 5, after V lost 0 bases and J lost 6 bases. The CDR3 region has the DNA TGTGCCAGCAGCTTAGCCGGGGCAGGGGGCAATGAGCAGTTCTTC. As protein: CASSLAGAGGNEQFF.

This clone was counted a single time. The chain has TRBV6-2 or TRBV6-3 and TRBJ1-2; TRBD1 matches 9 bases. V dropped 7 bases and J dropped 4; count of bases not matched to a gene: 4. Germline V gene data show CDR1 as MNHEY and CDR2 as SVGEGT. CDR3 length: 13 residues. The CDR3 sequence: CASTPGQGYGYTF. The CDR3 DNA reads TGTGCCAGCACCCCGGGACAGGGCTATGGCTACACCTTC.

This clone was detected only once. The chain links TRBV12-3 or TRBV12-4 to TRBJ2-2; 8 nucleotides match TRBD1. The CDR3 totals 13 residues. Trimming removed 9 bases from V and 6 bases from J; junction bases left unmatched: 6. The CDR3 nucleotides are TGTGCCAGTCGAGGACAGGGTCCCGGGGAGCTGTTTTTT. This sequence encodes CASRGQGPGELFF.

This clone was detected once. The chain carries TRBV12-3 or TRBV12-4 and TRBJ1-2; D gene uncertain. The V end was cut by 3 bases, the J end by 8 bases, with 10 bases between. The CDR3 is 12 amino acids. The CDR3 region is CASSFPGSGYTF. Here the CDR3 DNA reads TGTGCCAGCAGTTTTCCGGGGAGCGGCTACACCTTC.

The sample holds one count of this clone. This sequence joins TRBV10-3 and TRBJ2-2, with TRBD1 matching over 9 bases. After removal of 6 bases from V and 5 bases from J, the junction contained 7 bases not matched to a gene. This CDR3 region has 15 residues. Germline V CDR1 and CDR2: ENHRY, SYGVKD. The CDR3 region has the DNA TGTGCCATCAGCAGCCGGGACAGGGAAACCGGGGAGCTGTTTTTT. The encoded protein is CAISSRDRETGELFF.

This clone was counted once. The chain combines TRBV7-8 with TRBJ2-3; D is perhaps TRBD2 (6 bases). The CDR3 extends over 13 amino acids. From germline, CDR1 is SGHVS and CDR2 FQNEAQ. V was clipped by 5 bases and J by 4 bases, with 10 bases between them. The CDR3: CASSPGGADTQYF. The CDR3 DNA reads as TGTGCCAGCAGCCCAGGCGGGGCAGATACGCAGTATTTT.

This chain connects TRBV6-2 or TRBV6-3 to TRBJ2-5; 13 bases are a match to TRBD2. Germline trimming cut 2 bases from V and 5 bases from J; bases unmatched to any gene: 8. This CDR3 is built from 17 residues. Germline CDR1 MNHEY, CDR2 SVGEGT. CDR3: CASSYPSGLAGLETQYF. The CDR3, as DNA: TGTGCCAGCAGTTACCCGTCGGGACTAGCGGGACTGGAGACCCAGTACTTC.

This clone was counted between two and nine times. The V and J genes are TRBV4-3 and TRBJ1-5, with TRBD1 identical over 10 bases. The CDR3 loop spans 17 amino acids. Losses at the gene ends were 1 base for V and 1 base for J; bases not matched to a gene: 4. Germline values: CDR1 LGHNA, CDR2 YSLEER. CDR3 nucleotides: TGCGCCAGCAGCCAAGGGACAGGGGGAGAAAGCAATCAGCCCCAGCATTTT. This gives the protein CASSQGTGGESNQPQHF.

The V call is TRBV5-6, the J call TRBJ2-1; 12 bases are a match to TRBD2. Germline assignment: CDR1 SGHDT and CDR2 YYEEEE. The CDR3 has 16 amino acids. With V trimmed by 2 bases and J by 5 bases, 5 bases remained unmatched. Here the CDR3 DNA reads TGTGCCAGCAGCTTACTAGCGGGGGGCGCCAACAATGAGCAGTTCTTC. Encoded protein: CASSLLAGGANNEQFF.

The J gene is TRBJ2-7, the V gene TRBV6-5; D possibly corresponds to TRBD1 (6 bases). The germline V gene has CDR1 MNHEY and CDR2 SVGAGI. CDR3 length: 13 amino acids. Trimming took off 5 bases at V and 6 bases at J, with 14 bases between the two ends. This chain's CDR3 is CASSNRDSGEQYF. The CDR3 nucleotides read TGTGCCAGCAGTAACAGGGATTCCGGCGAGCAGTACTTC.

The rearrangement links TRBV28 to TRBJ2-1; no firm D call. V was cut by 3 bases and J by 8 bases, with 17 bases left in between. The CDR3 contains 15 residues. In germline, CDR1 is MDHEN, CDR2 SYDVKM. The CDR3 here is CASSLPGSQKDEQFF. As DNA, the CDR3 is TGTGCCAGCAGTTTGCCCGGCTCACAGAAGGATGAGCAGTTCTTC.

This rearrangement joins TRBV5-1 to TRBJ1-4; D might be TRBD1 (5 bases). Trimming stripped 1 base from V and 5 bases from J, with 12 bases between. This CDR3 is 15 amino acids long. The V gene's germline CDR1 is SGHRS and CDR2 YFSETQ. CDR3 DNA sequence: TGCGCCAGCAGCTTGATGGGGCAAACGAATGAAAAACTGTTTTTT. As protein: CASSLMGQTNEKLFF.

CDR3 DNA: TGTGCCAGCAGCCCTGGGGGCGCGCCCACAGATACGCAGTATTTT. Translated: CASSPGGAPTDTQYF. The V gene is TRBV7-2, the J gene TRBJ2-3; D possibly corresponds to TRBD1 (6 bases). The CDR3 covers 15 residues. V was shortened by 5 bases and J by 2 bases, with 14 bases between the two germline ends. Germline V gives CDR1 SGHTA, CDR2 FQGNSA.

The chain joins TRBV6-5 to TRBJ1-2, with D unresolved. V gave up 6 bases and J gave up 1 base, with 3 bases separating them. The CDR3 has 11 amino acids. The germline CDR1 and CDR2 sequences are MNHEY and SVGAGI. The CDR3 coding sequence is TGTGCCAGCAGCCTTAACTATGGCTACACCTTC. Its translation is CASSLNYGYTF.

This CDR3 reads CASGRDRGYNSPLHF. In nucleotides, the CDR3 is TGTGCCAGCGGCCGGGACAGGGGTTATAATTCACCCCTCCACTTT. The chain carries TRBV2 and TRBJ1-6; 10 nucleotides match TRBD1. V dropped 8 bases and J dropped 4; count of bases not matched to a gene: 5. This CDR3 has 15 residues. Germline V lookup: CDR1 SNHLY, CDR2 FYNNEI.

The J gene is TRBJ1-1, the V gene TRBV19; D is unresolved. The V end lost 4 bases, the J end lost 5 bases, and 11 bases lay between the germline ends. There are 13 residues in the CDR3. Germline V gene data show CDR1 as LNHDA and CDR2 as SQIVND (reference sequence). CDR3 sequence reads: CASSNRGETEAFF. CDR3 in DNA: TGTGCCAGTAGTAACCGGGGAGAGACTGAAGCTTTCTTT.

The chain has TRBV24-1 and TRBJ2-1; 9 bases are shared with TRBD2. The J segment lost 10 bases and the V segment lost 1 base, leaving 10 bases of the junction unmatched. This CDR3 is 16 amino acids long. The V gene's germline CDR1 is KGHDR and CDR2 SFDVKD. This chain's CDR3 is CATSDLSSGGPGEQFF. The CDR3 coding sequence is TGTGCCACCAGTGATTTAAGTAGCGGGGGCCCGGGGGAGCAGTTCTTC.

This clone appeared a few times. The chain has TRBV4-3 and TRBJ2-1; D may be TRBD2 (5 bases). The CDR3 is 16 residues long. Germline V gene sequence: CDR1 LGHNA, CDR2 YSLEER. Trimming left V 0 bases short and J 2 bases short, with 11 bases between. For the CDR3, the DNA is TGCGCCAGCAGCCAAGATGGTGGTAGCGCCTACAATGAGCAGTTCTTC. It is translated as CASSQDGGSAYNEQFF.

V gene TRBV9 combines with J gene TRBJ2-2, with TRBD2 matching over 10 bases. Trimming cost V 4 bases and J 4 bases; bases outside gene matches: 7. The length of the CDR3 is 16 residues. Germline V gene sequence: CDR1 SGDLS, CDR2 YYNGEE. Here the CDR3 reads CASSTSSSGGTGELFF. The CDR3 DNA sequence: TGTGCCAGCAGCACATCGTCTAGCGGGGGCACCGGGGAGCTGTTTTTT.

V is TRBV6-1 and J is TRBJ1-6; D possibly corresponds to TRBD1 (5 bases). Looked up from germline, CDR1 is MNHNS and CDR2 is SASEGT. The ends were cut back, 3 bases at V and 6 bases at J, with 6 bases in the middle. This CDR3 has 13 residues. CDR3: CASSDRVNSPLHF. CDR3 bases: TGTGCCAGCAGTGACAGGGTTAATTCACCCCTCCACTTT.

The CDR3: CAISDGGGYEQYF. The DNA for the CDR3 is TGTGCCATCAGTGACGGGGGAGGCTACGAGCAGTACTTC. This chain uses TRBV10-3 with TRBJ2-7; maybe TRBD2 (6 bases). Trimming pared 3 bases from V and 3 bases from J, leaving 9 bases between. The CDR3 length is 13 residues. The V gene's germline CDR1 is ENHRY and CDR2 SYGVKD.

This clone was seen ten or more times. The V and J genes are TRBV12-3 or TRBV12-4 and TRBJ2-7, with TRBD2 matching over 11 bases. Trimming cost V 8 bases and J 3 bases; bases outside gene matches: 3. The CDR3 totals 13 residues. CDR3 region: CASGGTSGYEQYF. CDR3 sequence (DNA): TGTGCCAGCGGGGGGACTAGCGGCTACGAGCAGTACTTC.